The 32 T cell receptor beta chains below all came from one sample that was sequenced in a study of OX40 agonist ivuxolimab in advanced cancers. Generated by immunoSEQ multiplex PCR, the TCRdb table keeps only in-frame clones and is missing some. The sample shows more than 70,000 clones, 82% of them seen only once. The source material was CD4+ or CD8+ T cells sorted from blood, sampled in a trial of the OX40 agonist ivuxolimab. The receptor set was obtained from an adult with an advanced solid tumor such as melanoma, head and neck, liver or kidney cancer.

The chain carries TRBV6-6 and TRBJ2-2; no clear D gene. This CDR3 region has 13 residues. Germline V gene lookup returns CDR1 MNHNY and CDR2 SVGAGI (reference sequence). Trimming took 7 bases from V and 4 from J, leaving 10 bases between them. The CDR3 region has the DNA TGTGCCAGCAACCCGACCCGCACCGGGGAGCTGTTTTTT. It codes for CASNPTRTGELFF.

This sequence joins TRBV5-6 and TRBJ2-7; either TRBD1 or TRBD2 may supply D (5 bases each). V was cut by 0 bases and J by 9 bases, with 22 bases left in between. The CDR3 is 16 residues long. Germline V gene sequence: CDR1 SGHDT, CDR2 YYEEEE. The CDR3 region is CASSLAGAERTMGQYF. The DNA of the CDR3 is TGTGCCAGCAGCTTGGCTGGGGCCGAGCGGACGATGGGGCAGTACTTC.

This chain connects TRBV7-2 to TRBJ2-7; 7 bases are a match to TRBD1. From germline, CDR1 is SGHTA and CDR2 FQGNSA. The CDR3 has 13 amino acids. The V gene end was trimmed by 6 bases and the J gene end by 5 bases; junction bases not matched to a gene: 7. The chain's CDR3 is CASRSTGDNEQYF. The CDR3 DNA follows: TGTGCCAGCAGATCAACAGGGGATAACGAGCAGTACTTC.

V usage is TRBV18 and J usage is TRBJ1-1; TRBD1 matches 8 bases. V dropped 0 bases and J dropped 5; count of bases not matched to a gene: 11. Germline CDR1 and CDR2: KGHSH and LQKENI. CDR3 size: 17 residues. The CDR3 protein is CASSPPRTGRTETEAFF. DNA of the CDR3: TGTGCCAGCTCACCACCCCGGACAGGGAGGACGGAGACTGAAGCTTTCTTT.

The chain carries TRBV10-3 and TRBJ1-5, with TRBD1 matching over 7 bases. The CDR3 runs 13 residues. Germline CDR1 is ENHRY and CDR2 is SYGVKD. The ends lost 10 bases at V and 6 bases at J; junction bases unmatched: 9. CDR3 residues: CATRGGDSQPQHF. The CDR3 DNA is TGTGCCACCAGGGGGGGGGACAGTCAGCCCCAGCATTTT.

This chain connects TRBV28 to TRBJ1-5; tentatively, D is TRBD1 (6 bases). CDR3 length equals 14 residues. Between the trimmed V and J ends, which lost 4 bases and 3 bases, there was a span of 10 bases. The germline CDR1 and CDR2 sequences are MDHEN and SYDVKM. The CDR3 spells CASSSGQSNQPQHF. DNA for the CDR3: TGTGCCAGCAGTTCTGGACAGTCCAATCAGCCCCAGCATTTT.

The chain joins TRBV7-6 to TRBJ1-2; 9 bases align to TRBD1. This CDR3 has 15 amino acids. Trimming took 1 base from V and 3 from J; bases not matched to a gene: 3. From germline, CDR1 is SGHVS and CDR2 FNYEAQ. The DNA of the CDR3 is TGTGCCAGCAGCTTAGGGGACAGGGAGGACTATGGCTACACCTTC. This encodes CASSLGDREDYGYTF.

The CDR3, as DNA: TGTGCCAGCAGCACCGCAGTGGGCGGGAATGAGCAGTTCTTC. The encoded protein is CASSTAVGGNEQFF. The gene calls are TRBV9 and TRBJ2-1; tentative D call: TRBD2 (5 bases). The CDR3 is 14 amino acids. CDR1 is SGDLS and CDR2 is YYNGEE in the germline V gene. Trimming stripped 4 bases from V and 7 bases from J, with 15 bases between.

The chain combines TRBV15 with TRBJ2-4; D is ambiguous. Trimming removed 1 base at V and 5 bases at J, with 12 bases between. From germline, CDR1 is LNHNV and CDR2 YYDKDF (reference sequence). The CDR3 runs 15 residues. For the CDR3, the DNA is TGTGCCACCAGCAGAGGGCTAGGGCGAGAAAACATTCAGTACTTC. This translates into CATSRGLGRENIQYF.

The V call is TRBV28, the J call TRBJ1-5, with unresolved D. The CDR3 has 12 residues. Germline loops: CDR1 MDHEN, CDR2 SYDVKM. The germline V and J ends were trimmed by 8 bases and 0 bases, with 5 bases remaining between them. The CDR3: CASGDSNQPQHF. CDR3 in DNA: TGTGCCAGCGGGGATAGCAATCAGCCCCAGCATTTT.

This clone was picked up a small number of times. The gene calls are TRBV6-6 and TRBJ1-1; D is unresolved. Trimming shortened V by 6 bases and J by 2 bases, and 4 bases separated the two germline ends. Per germline, CDR1 MNHNY and CDR2 SVGAGI (reference sequence). This CDR3 has 11 amino acids. CDR3 in amino acids: CASRVNTEAFF. Written as DNA, the CDR3 is TGTGCCAGCAGAGTTAACACTGAAGCTTTCTTT.

This chain joins TRBV2 and TRBJ2-5; the match to TRBD2 covers 8 bases. The length of the CDR3 is 13 residues. V lost 8 bases to trimming and J lost 7 bases; unmatched junction nucleotides: 9. The germline V gene encodes CDR1 SNHLY and CDR2 FYNNEI. CDR3 DNA sequence: TGTGCCAGCGCGGGGGGTTCTGGTGGGACCCAGTACTTC. Translated: CASAGGSGGTQYF. The full variable domain, with the rest looked up from reference TRBV2 and TRBJ2-5, is EPEVTQTPSHQVTQMGQEVILRCVPISNHLYFYWYRQILGQKVEFLVSFYNNEISEKSEIFDDQFSVERPDGSNFTLKIRSTKLEDSAMYFCASAGGSGGTQYFGPGTRLLVL.

The rearrangement links TRBV5-4 to TRBJ1-6; no clear D gene. The CDR3 totals 14 residues. The V and J ends lost 0 bases and 5 bases respectively, with 6 bases between them. Germline V CDR1 and CDR2: SGHNT, YYREEE (reference sequence). The CDR3 coding sequence is TGTGCCAGCAGCTTGGGCCGGGATAATTCACCCCTCCACTTT. Translated, it gives CASSLGRDNSPLHF.

The rearrangement links TRBV7-3 to TRBJ2-1; 12 nucleotides agree with TRBD2. The CDR3 sequence is 16 residues long. V dropped 3 bases and J dropped 10; count of bases not matched to a gene: 10. Germline V gene lookup returns CDR1 SGHTA and CDR2 FQGTGA. For the CDR3, the DNA is TGTGCCAGCAGCTTCTCCGGGACTAGCGGGCTGGGCGAGCAGTTCTTC. Translation gives CASSFSGTSGLGEQFF.

The chain uses TRBV7-2 and TRBJ2-7; 13 nucleotides align to TRBD2. CDR3 size: 16 residues. Germline V gene sequence: CDR1 SGHTA, CDR2 FQGNSA. Losses at the gene ends were 5 bases for V and 6 bases for J; bases not matched to a gene: 10. This CDR3 reads CASSPSLLAGGLEQYF. CDR3 in DNA: TGTGCCAGCAGCCCATCATTACTAGCGGGAGGGCTCGAGCAGTACTTC. Based on the CDR3 plus reference TRBV7-2 and TRBJ2-7, the full variable domain is GAGVSQSPSNKVTEKGKDVELRCDPISGHTALYWYRQSLGQGLEFLIYFQGNSAPDKSGLPSDRFSAERTGGSVSTLTIQRTQQEDSAVYLCASSPSLLAGGLEQYFGPGTRLTVT.

The CDR3 here is CASNPAGAYNEQFF. DNA for the CDR3: TGTGCCAGCAACCCAGCGGGGGCCTACAATGAGCAGTTCTTC. The chain uses TRBV7-8 and TRBJ2-1, with 8 bases matching TRBD2. This CDR3 spans 14 amino acids. The germline CDR1 and CDR2 sequences are SGHVS and FQNEAQ. Unmatched junction bases numbered 4, after V lost 7 bases and J lost 2 bases. Complete variable domain (other parts from reference TRBV7-8 and TRBJ2-1): GAGVSQSPRYKVAKRGQDVALRCDPISGHVSLFWYQQALGQGPEFLTYFQNEAQLDKSGLPSDRFFAERPEGSVSTLKIQRTQQEDSAVYLCASNPAGAYNEQFFGPGTRLTVL.

The chain recombines TRBV19 with TRBJ2-7; TRBD1 agrees at 8 bases. V shed 3 bases and J 4 bases; nucleotides not matched to a gene: 8. The CDR3 consists of 15 residues. CDR1 is LNHDA and CDR2 is SQIVND in the germline V gene (reference sequence). CDR3 loop: CASSMTGQGSYEQYF. The DNA for the CDR3 is TGTGCCAGTAGTATGACTGGACAGGGATCATACGAGCAGTACTTC. The full variable domain, rest sourced from reference TRBV19 and TRBJ2-7, is DGGITQSPKYLFRKEGQNVTLSCEQNLNHDAMYWYRQDPGQGLRLIYYSQIVNDFQKGDIAEGYSVSREKKESFPLTVTSAQKNPTAFYLCASSMTGQGSYEQYFGPGTRLTVT.

The V gene is TRBV27, the J gene TRBJ2-6; D not resolved. The CDR3 has 15 amino acids. V was cut by 6 bases and J by 4 bases, with 13 bases left in between. The germline V gene encodes CDR1 MNHEY and CDR2 SMNVEV (reference sequence). The CDR3 loop reads CASSPRETGANVLTF. The CDR3 DNA reads TGTGCCAGCAGCCCCCGTGAGACGGGGGCCAACGTCCTGACTTTC.

CDR3 in DNA: TGTGCCAGCAACGGGGCCGGGGAGCTGTTTTTT. The encoded protein is CASNGAGELFF. J is TRBJ2-2 and V is TRBV7-6; possibly TRBD2 for D (5 bases). The CDR3 contains 11 residues. The V and J ends lost 7 bases and 6 bases respectively, with 6 bases between them. Germline-derived CDR1 and CDR2 are SGHVS and FNYEAQ.

The chain carries TRBV7-8 and TRBJ2-1; TRBD2 matches at 10 bases. The germline V gene has CDR1 SGHVS and CDR2 FQNEAQ. V gave up 6 bases and J gave up 3 bases; unmatched junction bases: 5. The CDR3 contains 15 residues. CDR3 protein: CASRIAGGDYNEQFF. Written as DNA, the CDR3 is TGTGCCAGCAGGATAGCGGGGGGAGACTACAATGAGCAGTTCTTC.

The chain recombines TRBV7-2 with TRBJ1-4, with D unresolved. Germline V gene sequence: CDR1 SGHTA, CDR2 FQGNSA. The CDR3 has 14 amino acids. The V gene lost 5 bases and the J gene lost 0 bases, with 7 bases spanning the gap. The DNA of the CDR3 is TGTGCCAGCAGCGGCCCACCAACTAATGAAAAACTGTTTTTT. Amino acid sequence: CASSGPPTNEKLFF.

The chain recombines TRBV28 with TRBJ2-5; TRBD2 matches at 11 bases. This CDR3 contains 18 residues. V gave up 6 bases and J gave up 2 bases; unmatched junction bases: 14. Looked up from germline, CDR1 is MDHEN and CDR2 is SYDVKM. The chain's CDR3 is CASSTNRLRLAGQETQYF. CDR3 nucleotide sequence: TGTGCCAGCAGCACTAACCGCCTAAGACTAGCGGGACAAGAGACCCAGTACTTC.

The CDR3 region has the DNA TGTGCCAGCGGTCAGGATACCTACGAGCAGTACTTC. Translating gives CASGQDTYEQYF. This chain joins TRBV7-9 and TRBJ2-7; D uncertain. V was clipped by 8 bases and J by 2 bases, with 10 bases between them. The CDR3 extends over 12 amino acids. From germline, CDR1 is SEHNR and CDR2 FQNEAQ (reference sequence).

This clone turned up a few times. The chain has TRBV6-1 and TRBJ2-2; no clear D gene. CDR1 is MNHNS, CDR2 SASEGT, per germline. Trimming stripped 6 bases from V and 0 bases from J, with 8 bases between. The length of the CDR3 is 14 residues. The CDR3 region has the DNA TGTGCCAGCAGGCGGCTCTCGAACACCGGGGAGCTGTTTTTT. It yields the protein CASRRLSNTGELFF.

The chain couples TRBV6-5 to TRBJ1-2; no reliable D call. V was cut by 6 bases and J by 8 bases, with 19 bases left in between. This CDR3 is 14 amino acids long. Germline CDR1 is MNHEY and CDR2 is SVGAGI. The CDR3 region is CASRINRDIMGYTF. The CDR3 coding sequence is TGTGCCAGCAGAATTAACCGGGATATCATGGGCTACACCTTC.

The CDR3 coding sequence is TGTGCCAGCTCACCCGTCGGGACAGTACGGACTGAAGCTTTCTTT. Amino acid sequence: CASSPVGTVRTEAFF. This chain connects TRBV18 to TRBJ1-1; 7 positions match TRBD1. The germline gives CDR1 KGHSH, CDR2 LQKENI. J lost 5 bases, V lost 3 bases, and 9 bases had no gene match. There are 15 residues in the CDR3.

V and J are TRBV15 and TRBJ1-1; tentative D call: TRBD1 (5 bases). CDR1 is LNHNV and CDR2 is YYDKDF in the germline V gene (reference sequence). Trimming left V 0 bases short and J 7 bases short, with 12 bases between. The CDR3 has 14 amino acids. CDR3 in amino acids: CATSRDGTTVEAFF. CDR3 DNA: TGTGCCACCAGCAGAGATGGAACGACAGTTGAAGCTTTCTTT.

This CDR3 is CASSQSDRGDGYTF. The DNA for the CDR3 is TGTGCCAGCAGCCAATCCGACAGGGGTGATGGCTACACCTTC. The chain links TRBV4-2 to TRBJ1-2, with 8 bases fitting TRBD1. This CDR3 region has 14 residues. Germline V gene lookup returns CDR1 LGHNA and CDR2 YNFKEQ. After removal of 2 bases from V and 6 bases from J, the junction contained 5 bases not matched to a gene.

For the CDR3, the DNA is TGTGCCAGCAGCGCAACAGGGGGTCCCTATGGCTACACCTTC. This codes for CASSATGGPYGYTF. The chain joins TRBV7-2 to TRBJ1-2; 8 bases are shared with TRBD1. The CDR3 length is 14 residues. The germline V gene has CDR1 SGHTA and CDR2 FQGNSA. The V gene end was trimmed by 5 bases and the J gene end by 4 bases; junction bases not matched to a gene: 6.

The CDR3 nucleotides read TGTGCCAGCAACGACGGACTAGCGGGAGTGGATGAGCAGTTCTTC. The encoded protein is CASNDGLAGVDEQFF. The J gene is TRBJ2-1, the V gene TRBV2; 13 bases align to TRBD2. In germline, CDR1 is SNHLY, CDR2 FYNNEI. V lost 7 bases to trimming and J lost 8 bases; unmatched junction nucleotides: 8. This CDR3 is built from 15 residues.

The chain has TRBV5-4 and TRBJ2-1; D remains unclear. V was shortened by 2 bases and J by 0 bases, with 9 bases between the two germline ends. The germline CDR1 and CDR2 sequences are SGHNT and YYREEE (reference sequence). The CDR3 contains 15 residues. The chain's CDR3 is CASSLDLSSYNEQFF. The CDR3 coding sequence is TGTGCCAGCAGCTTAGACCTGAGCTCCTACAATGAGCAGTTCTTC.

The chain has TRBV25-1 and TRBJ2-3; D call uncertain. The germline gives CDR1 MGHDK, CDR2 SYGVNS. This CDR3 is 12 amino acids long. V was cut by 4 bases and J by 10 bases, with 12 bases left in between. The CDR3 reads CASSVRWSAQYF. The DNA of the CDR3 is TGTGCCAGCAGTGTCAGATGGTCAGCGCAGTATTTT.